These T cell receptor beta chains were read from a single sample in a study of shared clonotypes between healthy human individuals. Method: immunoSEQ multiplex PCR; TCRdb's copy keeps in-frame clones and lacks some. Found here are some 300,000 clones, about 70% of them singletons; the top ten hold 8.5% to 12%. The sequencing input was memory CD4+ T cells sorted from blood. All receptors derive from a man aged 25 to 40 in good health. The CDR3 runs from the conserved cysteine through the conserved F or W. The D gene is left open where the match is weak. Size values are once, few and many counts, or a class for expanded clones, and some rows have none.

size	D	V	J	CDR3	DNA
NA	TRBD2	TRBV5-1	TRBJ2-2	CASSSGLAGSHGELFF	TGCGCCAGCAGCTCGGGACTAGCGGGCAGTCACGGGGAGCTGTTTTTT
NA	NA	TRBV6-5	TRBJ2-5	CASSYGSGRETQYF	TGTGCCAGCAGTTACGGGTCCGGGAGAGAGACCCAGTACTTC
NA	TRBD2	TRBV2	TRBJ2-2	CASSKAGVGTGELFF	TGTGCCAGCAGTAAAGCGGGAGTAGGCACCGGGGAGCTGTTTTTT
NA	NA	TRBV7-2	TRBJ2-3	CASSLSYNTDTQYF	TGTGCCAGCAGCTTAAGCTATAACACAGATACGCAGTATTTT
NA	TRBD2	TRBV5-4	TRBJ2-2	CASSLVRGSGTGELFF	TGTGCCAGCAGCTTGGTTCGCGGGAGTGGAACCGGGGAGCTGTTTTTT
NA	NA	TRBV6-1	TRBJ1-1	CASSEGPGRDTEAFF	TGTGCCAGCAGTGAAGGCCCGGGGAGGGACACTGAAGCTTTCTTT
NA	NA	TRBV5-1	TRBJ2-3	CASSLASSTDTQYF	TGCGCCAGCAGCTTGGCCTCTAGCACAGATACGCAGTATTTT
few	TRBD2	TRBV18	TRBJ2-5	CASSPPGLAEETQYF	TGTGCCAGCTCACCACCGGGACTAGCAGAAGAGACCCAGTACTTC
NA	TRBD1	TRBV13	TRBJ1-6	CASSPDRVGSPLHF	TGTGCCAGCAGCCCAGACAGGGTCGGATCACCCCTCCACTTT
NA	TRBD2	TRBV18	TRBJ2-3	CASSLSSPTSGRWTSTDTQYF	TGTGCCAGCTCACTCTCTTCTCCGACTAGCGGGAGGTGGACTAGCACAGATACGCAGTATTTT
once	NA	TRBV28	TRBJ1-2	CASSGVPQSYGYTF	TGTGCCAGCTCAGGGGTCCCCCAGAGCTATGGCTACACCTTC